This T cell receptor (beta chain) was captured by sequencing in a study of OX40 agonist ivuxolimab in advanced cancers. The study, taken as a whole, reports: At 0.1 to 3.0 mg/kg and by week 6, clonal expansion occurred in CD4+ and CD8+ blood T cells.

As to this clone: Its antigen is not identified.

Sequencing used immunoSEQ multiplex PCR; TCRdb keeps in-frame clones, though not all of them. The top ten hold 12% of the sample, which has 58,000 or so clones, nearly 90% seen once. This clonotype was sampled from an adult with an advanced solid tumor such as melanoma, head and neck, liver or kidney cancer. The sequences come from CD4+ or CD8+ T cells sorted from blood, collected in a trial of the OX40 agonist ivuxolimab.

This CDR3 reads CASSSSGISYNEQFF. DNA for the CDR3: TGTGCCAGCAGTTCCAGCGGAATCTCCTACAATGAGCAGTTCTTC. The gene calls are TRBV27 and TRBJ2-1; D possibly corresponds to TRBD2 (5 bases). This CDR3 comprises 15 residues. From germline, CDR1 is MNHEY and CDR2 SMNVEV (reference sequence). V was shortened by 4 bases and J by 0 bases, with 10 bases between the two germline ends.